Below are 8 T cell receptor beta chains sequenced from a single sample in a study of blood T cell repertoires in COVID-19. TCRdb keeps only in-frame clones here, not all; method: immunoSEQ multiplex PCR. Of approximately 170,000 clones detected, about 80% appear once; the ten largest clones hold under 15%. The specimen was peripheral blood. All receptors derive from a man in his 70s who had recovered from COVID-19.

This rearrangement joins TRBV19 to TRBJ1-4; 7 bases fit TRBD1. Germline loops: CDR1 LNHDA, CDR2 SQIVND (reference sequence). Trimming at V came to 7 bases and at J to 6 bases, leaving 14 bases not matched to a gene. The CDR3 is made up of 16 amino acids. The CDR3 DNA is TGTGCCAGTACGGGACAGACCCTGGTGTCGGATGAAAAACTGTTTTTT. Translation: CASTGQTLVSDEKLFF.

The genes are TRBV5-1 and TRBJ2-1; D perhaps matches TRBD2 (6 bases). Germline CDR1 SGHRS, CDR2 YFSETQ. The CDR3 is 15 residues long. V dropped 4 bases and J dropped 6 bases, with 17 bases sitting between them. The CDR3 DNA reads as TGCGCCAGCAGCCTGAGGAGGGATGGGGCCAATGAGCAGTTCTTC. Its protein is CASSLRRDGANEQFF.

The sample holds a few counts of this clone. This specimen includes other DNA sequences encoding the same CDR3. This chain connects TRBV5-1 to TRBJ2-7; D is possibly TRBD1 (6 bases). The CDR3 is 13 amino acids. Germline CDR1 reads SGHRS; CDR2 reads YFSETQ. V gave up 7 bases and J gave up 0 bases, with 11 bases separating them. CDR3 coding DNA: TGCGCCAGCTCACAGGGCTTCTCCTACGAGCAGTACTTC. Translation gives CASSQGFSYEQYF.

The chain couples TRBV2 to TRBJ2-7; a possible D gene is TRBD2 (6 bases). This CDR3 has 13 residues. Trimming shortened V by 6 bases and J by 5 bases, and 14 bases separated the two germline ends. The germline V gene encodes CDR1 SNHLY and CDR2 FYNNEI. The chain's CDR3 is CASSGLTRHEQYF. The CDR3 nucleotides are TGTGCCAGCAGCGGGCTGACTAGACACGAGCAGTACTTC.

This sequence joins TRBV5-1 and TRBJ2-7; maybe TRBD1 (6 bases). The CDR3 spans 14 residues. The V gene's germline CDR1 is SGHRS and CDR2 YFSETQ. V shed 3 bases and J shed 3 bases, with 13 bases lying between them. The CDR3 loop reads CASSSGTGNYEQYF. CDR3 nucleotide sequence: TGCGCCAGCAGCTCAGGAACAGGGAACTACGAGCAGTACTTC.

The chain combines TRBV7-9 with TRBJ2-7; tentative D call: TRBD1 (6 bases). Germline loops: CDR1 SEHNR, CDR2 FQNEAQ (reference sequence). There are 15 residues in the CDR3. V was pared by 5 bases and J by 4 bases, with 18 bases between. CDR3 coding DNA: TGTGCCAGCAGCCACCGGGACAAAGACCGGTACGAGCAGTACTTC. This translates into CASSHRDKDRYEQYF.

The rearrangement links TRBV2 to TRBJ1-1, with TRBD1 matching over 10 bases. This CDR3 has 16 residues. Unmatched junction bases numbered 14, after V lost 6 bases and J lost 7 bases. Germline V gives CDR1 SNHLY, CDR2 FYNNEI. DNA of the CDR3: TGTGCCAGCAGCGCGTTCGAGACAGGGGGCAAGGGTGAAGCTTTCTTT. Its protein is CASSAFETGGKGEAFF. The full variable domain, in which reference TRBV2 and TRBJ1-1 provide the parts outside the CDR3, is EPEVTQTPSHQVTQMGQEVILRCVPISNHLYFYWYRQILGQKVEFLVSFYNNEISEKSEIFDDQFSVERPDGSNFTLKIRSTKLEDSAMYFCASSAFETGGKGEAFFGQGTRLTVV.

This chain links TRBV4-3 with TRBJ2-7; D may be TRBD1 (6 bases). Germline V lookup: CDR1 LGHNA, CDR2 YSLEER. The germline V and J ends were trimmed by 2 bases and 0 bases, with 8 bases remaining between them. The CDR3 contains 14 residues. DNA of the CDR3: TGCGCCAGCAGCCAAACAGGGTCCTCCTACGAGCAGTACTTC. Translation gives CASSQTGSSYEQYF.